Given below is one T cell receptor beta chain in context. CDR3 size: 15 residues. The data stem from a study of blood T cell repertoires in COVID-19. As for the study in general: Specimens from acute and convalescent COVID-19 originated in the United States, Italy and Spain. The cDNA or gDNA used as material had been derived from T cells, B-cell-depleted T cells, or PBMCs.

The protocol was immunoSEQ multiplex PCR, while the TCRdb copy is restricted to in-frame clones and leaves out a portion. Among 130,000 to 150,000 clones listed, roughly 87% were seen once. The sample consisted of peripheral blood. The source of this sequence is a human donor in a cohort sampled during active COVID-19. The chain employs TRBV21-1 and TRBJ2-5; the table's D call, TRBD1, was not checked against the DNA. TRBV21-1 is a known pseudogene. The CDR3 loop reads CASSKVEGAVETQYF. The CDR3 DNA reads TGTGCCAGCAGCAAAGTGGAGGGGGCAGTAGAGACCCAGTACTTC.